This T cell receptor (beta chain) was observed in a study of tissue T cells after allogeneic stem cell transplantation. In the case of this clone: No antigen is known for it. Genes and germline are mouse. The DNA ends 1 residue before the CDR3 does, and the rest of the CDR3 is filled in from the germline J gene. Additional DNA sequences in this sample encode the identical CDR3.

Germline V gene sequence: CDR1 SGHSA, CDR2 FRNQAP. With 2 bases removed from V and 4 bases from J, the gap between germline ends came to 6 bases. CDR3 size: 12 residues. Sequenced by immunoSEQ multiplex PCR; TCRdb stores in-frame clones only, minus some. The sample comprises tens of thousands of clones, nearly 75% of which are singletons, and roughly 0.7% rests with the top ten. General study results and limits: Anatomically similar tissues had similar TCR repertoires within each patient. Sampling depth was limited, and the cohort was small and clinically varied.

The source is a pool of C57BL/6 mice in good health. Specimen: sorted cells pooled from one or two spleens. J is TRBJ2-7 and V is TRBV16; weak D call: TRBD1 (6 bases). Here the CDR3 reads CASSLQGYEQYF. Incomplete CDR3 DNA: TGTGCAAGCAGCTTACAGGGGTATGAACAGTAC.